These 28 T cell receptor beta chains were sequenced from one sample in a study of T-cell reconstitution after alpha-beta-depleted transplantation in children. It was with unique molecular identifiers that the TCRbeta library was prepared. From the PCR reads, TCRdb called clonotypes with MiXCR, one entry per CDR3 protein. The sample contains about 58,000 distinct CDR3 sequences, 44% of which appear only once. The sample was PBMCs, mostly from graft donor cells, taken 360 days after TCRalphabeta/CD19-depleted stem cell transplant. The receptor source for this set is a male patient under 18 who had a stem cell transplant for acute lymphoblastic leukemia, so the T cells may come from the graft donor.

This chain links TRBV7-9 with TRBJ1-2; 7 bases match TRBD1. J gave up 7 bases and V 5 bases, and 4 bases lay outside the gene matches. The CDR3 has 12 amino acids. The germline gives CDR1 SEHNR, CDR2 FQNEAQ (reference sequence). In DNA, the CDR3 is TGTGCCAGCAGCATTGGGACAGCTGGCTACACCTTC. This sequence encodes CASSIGTAGYTF.

J is TRBJ2-3 and V is TRBV29-1; 9 bases match TRBD1. The CDR3 covers 14 residues. V dropped 6 bases and J dropped 3; count of bases not matched to a gene: 7. Germline-derived CDR1 and CDR2 are SQVTM and ANQGSEA. CDR3 protein: CSVATGGRTDTQYF. CDR3 DNA: TGCAGCGTAGCCACAGGGGGCAGGACAGATACGCAGTATTTT.

There are a few counts of this clonotype. The genes are TRBV7-2 and TRBJ2-7; 11 positions agree with TRBD2. Trimming cost V 5 bases and J 3 bases; bases outside gene matches: 6. Per germline, CDR1 SGHTA and CDR2 FQGNSA. The CDR3 sequence is 15 residues long. Here the CDR3 DNA reads TGTGCCAGCAGCGGAGGGACTAGCGGAATCTACGAGCAGTACTTC. This codes for CASSGGTSGIYEQYF.

The rearrangement uses TRBV10-3 and TRBJ2-1, with a possible D match to TRBD1 (6 bases). V lost 7 bases to trimming and J lost 7 bases, with 8 bases between them. Germline-derived CDR1 and CDR2 are ENHRY and SYGVKD. The CDR3 length is 11 residues. The CDR3, as DNA: TGTGCCATCACCAGGGGAAATGAGCAGTTCTTC. It yields the protein CAITRGNEQFF.

The chain employs TRBV9 and TRBJ1-1; 10 bases fit TRBD1. Trimming cost V 3 bases and J 3 bases; bases outside gene matches: 17. Germline lookup yields CDR1 SGDLS and CDR2 YYNGEE. The CDR3 consists of 19 residues. CDR3 in DNA: TGTGCCAGCAGCGCAAGCCGGGACAGGGGATCCTATATAGACACTGAAGCTTTCTTT. It encodes CASSASRDRGSYIDTEAFF.

This clonotype has a handful of counts. The CDR3 coding sequence is TGTGCCAGCAGTCCTTTAGGTTCTGAGCAGTTCTTC. Protein product: CASSPLGSEQFF. This chain joins TRBV12-3 or TRBV12-4 and TRBJ2-1; the D is unclear. CDR3 length: 12 residues. Trimming took off 5 bases at V and 9 bases at J, with 11 bases between the two ends.

The gene calls are TRBV7-8 and TRBJ2-1; 8 nucleotides align to TRBD2. Germline V CDR1 and CDR2: SGHVS, FQNEAQ. The J segment lost 7 bases and the V segment lost 5 bases, leaving 10 bases of the junction unmatched. The CDR3 is 15 residues long. The CDR3 is CASSLGGSGSNEQFF. In nucleotides, the CDR3 is TGTGCCAGCAGCCTGGGCGGCAGCGGGAGTAATGAGCAGTTCTTC.

This clonotype was seen a few times. The rearrangement joins TRBV5-1 to TRBJ2-5, with D unclear. Trimming cost V 2 bases and J 3 bases, with 11 bases left between them. Germline V lookup: CDR1 SGHRS, CDR2 YFSETQ. This CDR3 region has 14 residues. CDR3 sequence: CASSLRTLEETQYF. CDR3 nucleotides: TGCGCCAGCAGCTTAAGGACGTTGGAAGAGACCCAGTACTTC.

The genes are TRBV5-6 and TRBJ2-1; D gene uncertain. Germline V gives CDR1 SGHDT, CDR2 YYEEEE. V was cut by 4 bases and J by 7 bases, with 9 bases left in between. This CDR3 spans 12 amino acids. CDR3 in DNA: TGTGCCAGCAGCCTCGGCGAGAATGAGCAGTTCTTC. Translating gives CASSLGENEQFF.

This clonotype was observed a handful of times. The chain uses TRBV7-8 and TRBJ2-2, with D possibly TRBD2 on 7 matching bases. CDR3 length: 12 amino acids. The V and J ends lost 11 bases and 5 bases respectively, with 12 bases between them. From germline, CDR1 is SGHVS and CDR2 FQNEAQ. CDR3 sequence (DNA): TGTGCCGCAAAGGGGGGGACCGGGGAGCTGTTTTTT. Translation gives CAAKGGTGELFF.

The chain combines TRBV12-3 or TRBV12-4 with TRBJ2-7, with D perhaps TRBD1 (6 bases). The CDR3 sequence is 12 residues long. V lost 5 bases and J lost 4, with 9 bases in between. Here the CDR3 DNA reads TGTGCCAGCAGTACAGGGTTATACGAGCAGTACTTC. As protein: CASSTGLYEQYF.

This chain connects TRBV12-5 to TRBJ2-1; D is unresolved. The CDR3 has 13 residues. V lost 10 bases and J lost 0, with 10 bases in between. The germline V gene encodes CDR1 LGHNT and CDR2 FRNRAP. CDR3 residues: CATIKSSYNEQFF. The CDR3 DNA reads TGTGCTACGATAAAGAGCTCCTACAATGAGCAGTTCTTC.

This chain joins TRBV12-3 or TRBV12-4 and TRBJ2-7; possibly TRBD2 for D (5 bases). The CDR3 consists of 13 residues. The V end lost 5 bases, the J end lost 3 bases, and 11 bases lay between the germline ends. The CDR3 region is CASSPGNGYEQYF. Written as DNA, the CDR3 is TGTGCCAGCAGTCCGGGGAACGGCTACGAGCAGTACTTC.

This chain uses TRBV7-9 with TRBJ2-7; D call uncertain. The V end lost 5 bases, the J end lost 3 bases, and 23 bases lay between the germline ends. Germline CDR1 and CDR2: SEHNR and FQNEAQ (reference sequence). The CDR3 is 17 residues long. CDR3 residues: CASSPLWLGSLDYEQYF. CDR3 coding DNA: TGTGCCAGCAGCCCACTTTGGTTGGGGTCGTTGGACTACGAGCAGTACTTC.

This clonotype was counted between two and nine times. This sequence joins TRBV12-3 or TRBV12-4 and TRBJ2-7; TRBD1 might be the D (5 bases). Between the trimmed V and J ends, which lost 5 bases and 6 bases, there was a span of 14 bases. This CDR3 spans 13 amino acids. CDR3 amino acids: CASSPRVLAEQYF. The CDR3 nucleotides read TGTGCCAGCAGTCCCAGGGTTTTAGCCGAGCAGTACTTC.

In this sample, this clonotype turned up a few times. The chain joins TRBV24-1 to TRBJ2-7, with D uncertain. The CDR3 totals 11 residues. Germline CDR1 reads KGHDR; CDR2 reads SFDVKD. The germline V and J ends were trimmed by 3 bases and 3 bases, with 2 bases remaining between them. The CDR3 protein is CATSDGYEQYF. In DNA form, the CDR3 reads TGTGCCACCAGTGATGGCTACGAGCAGTACTTC.

V and J are TRBV5-1 and TRBJ1-4; perhaps TRBD1 as D (5 bases). V was pared by 2 bases and J by 3 bases, with 8 bases between. In germline, CDR1 is SGHRS, CDR2 YFSETQ. The length of the CDR3 is 14 residues. CDR3: CASSLDSPNEKLFF. CDR3 sequence (DNA): TGCGCCAGCAGCTTAGACAGTCCTAATGAAAAACTGTTTTTT.

This clonotype was seen once. The chain joins TRBV9 to TRBJ2-1; D gene ambiguous. The CDR3 has 13 residues. V was trimmed by 4 bases and J by 13 bases, leaving 18 bases between them. CDR1 is SGDLS, CDR2 YYNGEE, per germline. The CDR3 spells CASSISLSTPQFF. The CDR3 DNA follows: TGTGCCAGCAGCATTTCCTTAAGCACACCCCAGTTCTTC.

This clonotype was detected a few times. The rearrangement uses TRBV12-3 or TRBV12-4 and TRBJ2-4; 10 bases map to TRBD1. V was clipped by 4 bases and J by 8 bases; unmatched bases: 8. The CDR3 length is 15 residues. The CDR3 nucleotides are TGTGCCAGCAGTTCCGGGACAGGGGCGAGGGACATTCAGTACTTC. It codes for CASSSGTGARDIQYF.

The rearrangement uses TRBV12-3 or TRBV12-4 and TRBJ1-1, with a weak D call TRBD1 (6 bases). V was cut by 5 bases and J by 5 bases, with 12 bases left in between. The CDR3 covers 13 residues. Here the CDR3 DNA reads TGTGCCAGCAGTCACAGGGAACGGACTGAAGCTTTCTTT. Protein sequence: CASSHRERTEAFF.

This clonotype was detected a few times. The chain joins TRBV4-2 to TRBJ2-3; 15 nucleotides line up with TRBD2. CDR3 length: 19 residues. The germline V gene has CDR1 LGHNA and CDR2 YNFKEQ. V shed 4 bases and J 4 bases; nucleotides not matched to a gene: 12. In DNA, the CDR3 is TGTGCCAGCAGCCGCAGACGGACTAGCGGGGGGGTTAGGTCAGATACGCAGTATTTT. The encoded protein is CASSRRRTSGGVRSDTQYF.

The chain recombines TRBV12-3 or TRBV12-4 with TRBJ2-7, with D perhaps TRBD1 (6 bases). Trimming removed 3 bases at V and 3 bases at J, with 15 bases between. CDR3 length equals 15 residues. This CDR3 is CASSFPQGRSYEQYF. CDR3 nucleotide sequence: TGTGCCAGCAGTTTTCCGCAGGGGAGAAGCTACGAGCAGTACTTC.

In its sample, this clonotype was seen a few times. The rearrangement uses TRBV5-1 and TRBJ1-1, with D possibly TRBD1 on 5 matching bases. This CDR3 has 16 amino acids. Trimming left V 0 bases short and J 0 bases short, with 12 bases between. From germline, CDR1 is SGHRS and CDR2 YFSETQ. The CDR3 reads CASSLVSGRVNTEAFF. The CDR3 nucleotides read TGCGCCAGCAGCTTGGTGTCAGGGCGGGTGAACACTGAAGCTTTCTTT.

The gene calls are TRBV9 and TRBJ2-7; D remains unclear. The germline CDR1 and CDR2 sequences are SGDLS and YYNGEE. V was trimmed by 0 bases and J by 6 bases, leaving 10 bases between them. This CDR3 contains 13 residues. The CDR3 DNA is TGTGCCAGCAGCGTAGCGGTGATTGGCGAGCAGTACTTC. It encodes CASSVAVIGEQYF.

J is TRBJ2-7 and V is TRBV10-3; TRBD1 aligns across 8 bases. Unmatched junction bases numbered 8, after V lost 3 bases and J lost 1 base. This CDR3 has 16 residues. Germline CDR1 reads ENHRY; CDR2 reads SYGVKD. CDR3: CAISDPGTGSSYEQYF. The CDR3 DNA reads TGTGCCATCAGTGATCCCGGGACAGGCAGTTCCTACGAGCAGTACTTC.

V and J are TRBV6-1 and TRBJ1-1; no reliable D call. V lost 5 bases and J lost 1, with 11 bases in between. Germline assignment: CDR1 MNHNS and CDR2 SASEGT. The CDR3 loop spans 14 amino acids. The DNA for the CDR3 is TGTGCCAGCAGTCAGGTTTATTCGAACACTGAAGCTTTCTTT. Translating it yields CASSQVYSNTEAFF.

The genes are TRBV7-2 and TRBJ2-5; D is perhaps TRBD1 (6 bases). The CDR3 is made up of 14 amino acids. Trimming took 4 bases from V and 5 from J, leaving 14 bases between them. Germline CDR1 and CDR2: SGHTA and FQGNSA. CDR3 bases: TGTGCCAGCAGCTCAGACAGGCGGAGGGAGACCCAGTACTTC. Its protein is CASSSDRRRETQYF.

The chain has TRBV20-1 and TRBJ2-7; D gene uncertain. This CDR3 is built from 12 residues. Germline V CDR1 and CDR2: DFQATT, SNEGSKA (reference sequence). V gave up 4 bases and J gave up 3 bases, with 10 bases separating them. This CDR3 reads CSAKARFYEQYF. CDR3 in DNA: TGCAGTGCTAAGGCAAGATTCTACGAGCAGTACTTC.